These T cell receptor beta chains were read from a single sample in a study of OX40 agonist ivuxolimab in advanced cancers. Only in-frame clones appear in the TCRdb table, and some are missing; sequencing was by immunoSEQ multiplex PCR. Of around 26,000 clones listed, approximately 85% are singletons. Source: CD4+ or CD8+ T cells sorted from blood, taken in a trial of the OX40 agonist ivuxolimab. Receptors originate from an adult with an advanced solid tumor such as melanoma, head and neck, liver or kidney cancer. CDR3s include the opening cysteine and the closing phenylalanine or tryptophan. Fields, in order: V gene, J gene, clone size, D gene, CDR3 DNA, CDR3 protein. D genes are given only for firm matches. Clone size is stated in some rows and not others, as once, few, many or a class when expanded.

TRBV21-1	TRBJ2-1	NA	NA	TGTGCCAGCCGAACAGGGGCGGAGACTGAGCAGTTCTTC	CASRTGAETEQFF
TRBV11-2	TRBJ2-7	NA	NA	TGTGCCAGCAGCCCCGGGGACTTTTCCCCCTACGAGCAGTACTTC	CASSPGDFSPYEQYF
TRBV5-1	TRBJ2-7	NA	NA	TGCGCCAGCAGCTTTGGCGGCTCCTACGAGCAGTACTTC	CASSFGGSYEQYF
TRBV2	TRBJ2-5	NA	NA	TGTGCCAGCAGTGAAGTGTCAGGCCGCGGGGAGACCCAGTACTTC	CASSEVSGRGETQYF
TRBV30	TRBJ2-3	NA	NA	TGTGCCTGGAGTAGTTGGGAACAGGGAAAGAACACGCAGTATTTT	CAWSSWEQGKNTQYF
TRBV6-1	TRBJ2-7	NA	NA	TGTGCCAGCAGTGAAGCGAGGGGGTACGAGCAGTACTTC	CASSEARGYEQYF
TRBV27	TRBJ1-5	NA	NA	TGTGCCAGCAGTCCGGCGTGGAATCAGCCCCAGCATTTT	CASSPAWNQPQHF
TRBV9	TRBJ2-3	NA	TRBD1	TGTGCCAGCAGCGTACAGGGGGTCACAGATACGCAGTATTTT	CASSVQGVTDTQYF
TRBV11-2	TRBJ1-2	NA	TRBD1	TGTGCCAGCAGCTGGGCGACAGGGAACTATGGCTACACCTTC	CASSWATGNYGYTF
TRBV7-6	TRBJ2-2	NA	TRBD1	TGTGCCAGCAGCTACCGGGACAGCACCACCGGGGAGCTGTTTTTT	CASSYRDSTTGELFF
TRBV14	TRBJ2-5	NA	NA	TGTGCCAGCAGCCAACGTGTTGGGGGACAACAAGAGACCCAGTACTTC	CASSQRVGGQQETQYF
TRBV7-9	TRBJ2-7	NA	TRBD2	TGTGCCAGCAGCAGCGGGACTAGCGGGACCTACGAGCAGTACTTC	CASSSGTSGTYEQYF
TRBV14	TRBJ2-7	large	NA	TGTGCCAGCAGCCCCGCTAACTACGAGCAGTACTTC	CASSPANYEQYF
TRBV9	TRBJ2-3	NA	TRBD2	TGTGCCAGCAGCGTTGGGACTAGCGTGTCTTCAGATACGCAGTATTTT	CASSVGTSVSSDTQYF
TRBV29-1	TRBJ2-1	NA	NA	TGCAGCGTAGAACTAGAGTCTTACAATGAGCAGTTCTTC	CSVELESYNEQFF
TRBV15	TRBJ1-2	medium-sized	NA	TGTGCCACCAGCAGCGGCCTAAGTGTCTATGGCTACACCTTC	CATSSGLSVYGYTF
TRBV5-4	TRBJ1-3	NA	NA	TGTGCCGCTCAGCGGGGAGACACCATATATTTT	CAAQRGDTIYF
TRBV18	TRBJ2-3	NA	TRBD2	TGTGCCAGCTCACCACCCGAGCGGGAGGGACGCACAGATACGCAGTATTTT	CASSPPEREGRTDTQYF